Listed below are T cell receptor beta chains from one sample, sequenced in a study of cytomegalovirus exposure and HLA in healthy donors. The assay was immunoSEQ multiplex PCR, and TCRdb's table has in-frame clones only and misses some. The table includes roughly 120,000 clones, 73% detected once. The sample taken for sequencing was PBMCs. Receptors were obtained from a man aged 55 to 69 in good health and CMV-seropositive. The CDR3 runs from the conserved cysteine through the conserved F or W. D genes are given only for firm matches. Clone size is stated in some rows and not others, as once, few, many or a class when expanded.

clone size	J gene	D gene	V gene	CDR3 protein	CDR3 DNA
-	TRBJ2-2	-	TRBV7-9	CARSQGHSGGELFF	TGTGCCCGCAGCCAAGGACATTCGGGCGGGGAGCTGTTTTTT
-	TRBJ2-1	TRBD2	TRBV2	CASSEQLADYNEQFF	TGTGCCAGCAGTGAACAACTAGCGGATTACAATGAGCAGTTCTTC
-	TRBJ1-4	-	TRBV5-4	CASSLEGREKLFF	TGTGCCAGCAGCTTGGAGGGGCGTGAAAAACTGTTTTTT
once	TRBJ2-3	TRBD1	TRBV7-9	CASSFRTGGTDTQYF	TGTGCCAGCAGCTTTAGAACAGGGGGCACAGATACGCAGTATTTT
-	TRBJ1-1	-	TRBV4-2	CASSQMRGNTEAFF	TGTGCCAGCAGCCAAATGCGGGGGAACACTGAAGCTTTCTTT
-	TRBJ2-7	-	TRBV6-5	CASSAPGESSYEQYF	TGTGCCAGCAGTGCCCCAGGGGAAAGCTCCTACGAGCAGTACTTC
-	TRBJ2-7	TRBD1	TRBV4-1	CASSHGQGVNAYEQYF	TGCGCCAGCAGCCACGGACAGGGGGTGAACGCCTACGAGCAGTACTTC
-	TRBJ2-5	TRBD2	TRBV5-1	CASSLGGRAGEETQYF	TGCGCCAGCAGCTTGGGGGGCCGGGCGGGAGAGGAGACCCAGTACTTC
-	TRBJ1-1	TRBD1	TRBV4-1	CASSQEGDSEAFF	TGCGCCAGCAGCCAAGAGGGGGACAGTGAAGCTTTCTTT
-	TRBJ2-1	-	TRBV2	CASIERRGNEQFF	TGTGCCAGCATCGAAAGAAGGGGGAATGAGCAGTTCTTC
-	TRBJ2-6	-	TRBV4-1	CASSIFTGAGANVLTF	TGCGCCAGCAGCATATTTACAGGTGCTGGGGCCAACGTCCTGACTTTC
-	TRBJ1-4	-	TRBV9	CASSVAQGGGATNEKLFF	TGTGCCAGCAGCGTAGCACAGGGTGGGGGTGCAACTAATGAAAAACTGTTTTTT
-	TRBJ2-7	-	TRBV27	CASSLGREGEQYF	TGTGCCAGCAGTTTGGGCAGGGAAGGCGAGCAGTACTTC
-	TRBJ1-4	TRBD1	TRBV2	CASRFGTGGLANEKLFF	TGTGCCAGCAGATTTGGGACAGGGGGCTTGGCTAATGAAAAACTGTTTTTT
many	TRBJ1-4	-	TRBV19	CASSREEGVEKLFF	TGTGCCAGTAGTCGTGAAGAGGGAGTGGAAAAACTGTTTTTT
-	TRBJ2-3	TRBD2	TRBV6-5	CASSYSASGGTDTQYF	TGTGCCAGCAGTTACTCGGCTAGCGGGGGCACAGATACGCAGTATTTT
-	TRBJ2-5	-	TRBV5-6	CASNPMAEGGAKTQYF	TGTGCCAGCAACCCTATGGCTGAGGGGGGGGCCAAGACCCAGTACTTC
-	TRBJ2-1	TRBD2	TRBV5-1	CASSLSALAGGMNEQFF	TGCGCCAGCAGCTTGTCGGCCCTAGCGGGGGGGATGAATGAGCAGTTCTTC
-	TRBJ2-3	-	TRBV28	CASRRRDTQYF	TGTGCCAGCCGGAGAAGGGATACGCAGTATTTT
-	TRBJ2-5	-	TRBV19	CASRQAGETQYF	TGTGCCAGTAGGCAGGCAGGAGAGACCCAGTACTTC
-	TRBJ1-5	-	TRBV2	CASSPFVGGMGNQPQHF	TGTGCCAGCAGTCCCTTTGTGGGGGGGATGGGCAATCAGCCCCAGCATTTT
-	TRBJ2-5	TRBD1	TRBV25-1	CASSPKTGWGVYQETQYF	TGTGCCAGCAGCCCTAAGACAGGGTGGGGTGTTTACCAAGAGACCCAGTACTTC
-	TRBJ2-2	-	TRBV5-6	CASSPSDRNPGELFF	TGTGCCAGCAGCCCCTCCGACAGGAATCCCGGGGAGCTGTTTTTT
-	TRBJ2-5	-	TRBV25-1	CASSALVGGVGETQYF	TGTGCCAGCAGTGCCCTGGTAGGAGGGGTAGGGGAGACCCAGTACTTC
-	TRBJ2-5	-	TRBV11-2	CASSFSETQYF	TGTGCCAGCAGCTTTAGCGAGACCCAGTACTTC
once	TRBJ1-2	-	TRBV28	CASTVQGLYGYTF	TGTGCCAGCACTGTACAGGGCCTCTATGGCTACACCTTC
-	TRBJ1-6	-	TRBV5-1	CASSIGGPSSYNSPLHF	TGCGCCAGCAGCATCGGAGGCCCAAGCTCCTATAATTCACCCCTCCACTTT
-	TRBJ1-5	-	TRBV6-4	CASSDSWGGPQHF	TGTGCCAGCAGTGACTCGTGGGGGGGGCCCCAGCATTTT
-	TRBJ2-1	-	TRBV5-1	CASSIMSSYNEQFF	TGCGCCAGCAGTATCATGAGCTCCTACAATGAGCAGTTCTTC
-	TRBJ1-2	TRBD1	TRBV18	CASSPGPRGQGARGYTF	TGTGCCAGCTCACCGGGGCCCCGAGGGCAGGGGGCTCGAGGCTACACCTTC
-	TRBJ2-7	-	TRBV10-2	CASSVQGPYEQYF	TGCGCCAGCAGTGTACAGGGCCCCTACGAGCAGTACTTC
few	TRBJ2-1	TRBD1	TRBV6-5	CASSYPGGRNEQFF	TGTGCCAGCAGTTACCCAGGGGGCAGGAATGAGCAGTTCTTC
-	TRBJ1-1	-	TRBV5-4	CASSSAGVTEAFF	TGTGCCAGCAGCTCGGCAGGGGTGACTGAAGCTTTCTTT
-	TRBJ1-1	-	TRBV27	CASSFGFGIGRGEAFF	TGTGCCAGCAGTTTTGGATTTGGCATTGGCAGGGGTGAAGCTTTCTTT
many	TRBJ2-7	TRBD2	TRBV13	CASSWGTSGGYEQYF	TGTGCCAGCAGCTGGGGGACTAGCGGGGGTTACGAGCAGTACTTC
-	TRBJ2-5	-	TRBV5-4	CASSSNGQETQYF	TGTGCCAGCAGCTCGAACGGGCAAGAGACCCAGTACTTC
-	TRBJ2-7	-	TRBV28	CASTPIGAPSYEQYF	TGTGCCAGCACCCCCATAGGGGCCCCCTCCTACGAGCAGTACTTC
-	TRBJ1-1	TRBD1	TRBV7-8	CASRSTSGGENTEAFF	TGTGCCAGCAGGTCAACCTCAGGGGGAGAAAACACTGAAGCTTTCTTT
-	TRBJ1-2	-	TRBV5-6	CASSLVVRGVNTF	TGTGCCAGCAGCTTGGTGGTCAGGGGAGTCAACACCTTC
once	TRBJ2-5	TRBD2	TRBV4-2	CASSQDVGSGPQAGTQYF	TGTGCCAGCAGCCAAGATGTCGGTAGCGGGCCCCAAGCAGGGACCCAGTACTTC
many	TRBJ1-4	-	TRBV2	CASSEYSGNEKLFF	TGTGCCAGCAGTGAGTACAGCGGTAATGAAAAACTGTTTTTT
-	TRBJ1-5	TRBD1	TRBV2	CASSETGTQHF	TGTGCCAGCAGTGAGACAGGGACCCAGCATTTT
-	TRBJ2-7	-	TRBV5-1	CASYEGGIAYEQYF	TGCGCCAGCTACGAGGGGGGGATAGCCTACGAGCAGTACTTC
-	TRBJ2-7	TRBD1	TRBV19	CASSMRTGSYEQYF	TGTGCCAGTAGTATGAGGACAGGATCCTACGAGCAGTACTTC
once	TRBJ2-5	-	TRBV5-1	CASRPPVTIQETQYF	TGCGCCAGCAGGCCTCCGGTGACAATCCAAGAGACCCAGTACTTC
-	TRBJ2-3	TRBD1	TRBV5-1	CASSSGQDITDTQYF	TGCGCCAGCAGCTCGGGACAGGATATCACAGATACGCAGTATTTT
-	TRBJ2-5	TRBD1	TRBV2	CASMGTGRHQPQYF	TGTGCCAGCATGGGGACAGGGCGCCACCAGCCCCAGTACTTC
-	TRBJ2-4	-	TRBV5-6	CASSLTRKKNIQYF	TGTGCCAGCAGCTTGACGAGAAAAAAAAACATTCAGTACTTC
once	TRBJ1-4	TRBD1	TRBV28	CASSLRGLDEKLFF	TGTGCCAGCAGTTTAAGGGGGCTTGATGAAAAACTGTTTTTT
-	TRBJ1-1	TRBD1	TRBV7-7	CASSLDRGAEAFF	TGTGCTAGCAGCTTAGACAGGGGTGCTGAAGCTTTCTTT